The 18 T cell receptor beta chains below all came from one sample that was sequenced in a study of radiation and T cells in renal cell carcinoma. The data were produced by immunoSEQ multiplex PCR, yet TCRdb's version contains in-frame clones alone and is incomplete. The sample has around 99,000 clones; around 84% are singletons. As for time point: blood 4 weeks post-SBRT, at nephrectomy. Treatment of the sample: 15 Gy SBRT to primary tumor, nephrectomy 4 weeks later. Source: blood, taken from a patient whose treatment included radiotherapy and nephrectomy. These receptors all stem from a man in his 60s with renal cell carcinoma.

The CDR3 DNA is TGTGCCAGCAGCGTTGAAGGGGGCGCGAGCACAGATACGCAGTATTTT. This gives the protein CASSVEGGASTDTQYF. The V and J genes are TRBV9 and TRBJ2-3; 7 positions match TRBD1. From germline, CDR1 is SGDLS and CDR2 YYNGEE. Trimming removed 2 bases from V and 0 bases from J; junction bases left unmatched: 6. The CDR3 runs to 16 residues.

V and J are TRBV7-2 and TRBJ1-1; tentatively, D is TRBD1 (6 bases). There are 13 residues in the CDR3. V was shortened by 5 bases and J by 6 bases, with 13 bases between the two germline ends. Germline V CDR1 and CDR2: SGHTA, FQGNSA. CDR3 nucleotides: TGTGCCAGCAGCACCAGACAGGCCCCTGAAGCTTTCTTT. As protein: CASSTRQAPEAFF.

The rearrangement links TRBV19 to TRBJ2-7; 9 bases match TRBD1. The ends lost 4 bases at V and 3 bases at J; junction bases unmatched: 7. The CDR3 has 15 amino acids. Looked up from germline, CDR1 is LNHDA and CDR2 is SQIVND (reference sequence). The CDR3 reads CASSTDRDRVYEQYF. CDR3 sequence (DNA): TGTGCCAGTAGTACCGACCGGGACAGGGTCTACGAGCAGTACTTC. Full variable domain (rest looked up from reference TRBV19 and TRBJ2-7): DGGITQSPKYLFRKEGQNVTLSCEQNLNHDAMYWYRQDPGQGLRLIYYSQIVNDFQKGDIAEGYSVSREKKESFPLTVTSAQKNPTAFYLCASSTDRDRVYEQYFGPGTRLTVT.

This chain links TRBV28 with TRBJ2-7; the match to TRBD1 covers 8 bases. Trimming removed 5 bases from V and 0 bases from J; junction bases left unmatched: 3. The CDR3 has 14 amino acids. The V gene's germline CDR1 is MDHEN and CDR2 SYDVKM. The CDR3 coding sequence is TGTGCCAGCAGTAAGGACAGGGCCTCCTACGAGCAGTACTTC. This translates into CASSKDRASYEQYF.

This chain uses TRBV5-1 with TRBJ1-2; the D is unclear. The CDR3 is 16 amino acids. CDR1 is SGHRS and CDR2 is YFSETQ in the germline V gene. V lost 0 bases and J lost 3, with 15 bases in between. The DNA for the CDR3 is TGCGCCAGCAGCTTGGAGATTGGAGGGTTCGACTATGGCTACACCTTC. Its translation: CASSLEIGGFDYGYTF.

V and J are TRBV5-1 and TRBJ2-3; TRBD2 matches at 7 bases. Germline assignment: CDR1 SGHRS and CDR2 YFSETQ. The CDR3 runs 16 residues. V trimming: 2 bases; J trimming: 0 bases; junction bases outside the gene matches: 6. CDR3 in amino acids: CASSFNGRASTDTQYF. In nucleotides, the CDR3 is TGCGCCAGCAGCTTTAATGGGAGGGCCAGCACAGATACGCAGTATTTT.

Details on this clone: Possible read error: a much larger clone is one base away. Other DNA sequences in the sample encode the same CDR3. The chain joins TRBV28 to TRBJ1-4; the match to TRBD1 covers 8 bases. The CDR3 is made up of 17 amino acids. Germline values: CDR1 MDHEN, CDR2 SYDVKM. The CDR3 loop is CASRPTGEGRSNEKLFF. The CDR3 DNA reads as TGTGCTAGCAGACCGACAGGGGAGGGGCGGAGTAATGAAAAACTGTTTTTT. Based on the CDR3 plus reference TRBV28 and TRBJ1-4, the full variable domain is DVKVTQSSRYLVKRTGEKVFLECVQDMDHENMFWYRQDPGLGLRLIYFSYDVKMKEKGDIPEGYSVSREKKERFSLILESASTNQTSMYLCASRPTGEGRSNEKLFFGSGTQLSVL.

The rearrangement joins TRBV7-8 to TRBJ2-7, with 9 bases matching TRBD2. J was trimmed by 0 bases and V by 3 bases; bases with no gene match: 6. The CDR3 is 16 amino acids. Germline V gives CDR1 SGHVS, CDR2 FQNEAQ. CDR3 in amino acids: CASSFYLAGSSYEQYF. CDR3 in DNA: TGTGCCAGCAGCTTTTACCTAGCGGGAAGCTCCTACGAGCAGTACTTC.

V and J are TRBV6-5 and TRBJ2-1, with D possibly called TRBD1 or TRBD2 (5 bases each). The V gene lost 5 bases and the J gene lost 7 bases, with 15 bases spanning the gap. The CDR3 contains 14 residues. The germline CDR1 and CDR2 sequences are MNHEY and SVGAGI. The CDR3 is CASSPPGQTNEQFF. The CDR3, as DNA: TGTGCCAGCAGTCCCCCGGGGCAGACGAATGAGCAGTTCTTC.

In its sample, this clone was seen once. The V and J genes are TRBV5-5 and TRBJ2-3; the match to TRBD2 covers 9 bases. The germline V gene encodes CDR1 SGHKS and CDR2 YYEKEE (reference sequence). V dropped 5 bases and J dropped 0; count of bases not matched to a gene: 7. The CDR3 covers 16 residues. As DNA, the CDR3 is TGTGCCAGCAGTCGGGGCGGGAGGGCCAGCACAGATACGCAGTATTTT. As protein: CASSRGGRASTDTQYF.

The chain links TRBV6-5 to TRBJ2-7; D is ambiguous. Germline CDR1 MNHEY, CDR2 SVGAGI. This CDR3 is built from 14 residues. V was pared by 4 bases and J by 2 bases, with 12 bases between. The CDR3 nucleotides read TGTGCCAGCAGTTCCCCTCTAGTTCCCTACGAGCAGTACTTC. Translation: CASSSPLVPYEQYF.

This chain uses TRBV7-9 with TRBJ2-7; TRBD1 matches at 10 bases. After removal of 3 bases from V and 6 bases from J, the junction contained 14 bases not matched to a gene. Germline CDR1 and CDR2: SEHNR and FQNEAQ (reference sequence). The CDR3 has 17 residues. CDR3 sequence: CASSFPGTGALNAEQYF. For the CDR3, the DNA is TGTGCCAGCAGCTTCCCCGGGACAGGGGCATTAAATGCCGAGCAGTACTTC.

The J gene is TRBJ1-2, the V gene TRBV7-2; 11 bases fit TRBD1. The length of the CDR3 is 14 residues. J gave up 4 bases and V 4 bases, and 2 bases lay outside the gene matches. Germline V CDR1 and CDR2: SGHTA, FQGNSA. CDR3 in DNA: TGTGCCAGCAGCTCGGGACAGGGGGTCTATGGCTACACCTTC. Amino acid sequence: CASSSGQGVYGYTF.

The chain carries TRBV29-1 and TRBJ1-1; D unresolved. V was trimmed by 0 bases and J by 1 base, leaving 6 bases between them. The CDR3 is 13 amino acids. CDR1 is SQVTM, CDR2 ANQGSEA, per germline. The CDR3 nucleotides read TGCAGCGTTGAAGATCTACCGAACACTGAAGCTTTCTTT. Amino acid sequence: CSVEDLPNTEAFF.

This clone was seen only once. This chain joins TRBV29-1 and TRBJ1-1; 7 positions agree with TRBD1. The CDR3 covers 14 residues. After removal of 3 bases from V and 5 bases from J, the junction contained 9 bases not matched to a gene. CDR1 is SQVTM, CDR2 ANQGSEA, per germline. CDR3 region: CSVDSRTGRTEAFF. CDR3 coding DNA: TGCAGCGTTGACTCTAGGACAGGCAGGACTGAAGCTTTCTTT. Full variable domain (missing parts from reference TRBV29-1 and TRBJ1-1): SAVISQKPSRDICQRGTSLTIQCQVDSQVTMMFWYRQQPGQSLTLIATANQGSEATYESGFVIDKFPISRPNLTFSTLTVSNMSPEDSSIYLCSVDSRTGRTEAFFGQGTRLTVV.

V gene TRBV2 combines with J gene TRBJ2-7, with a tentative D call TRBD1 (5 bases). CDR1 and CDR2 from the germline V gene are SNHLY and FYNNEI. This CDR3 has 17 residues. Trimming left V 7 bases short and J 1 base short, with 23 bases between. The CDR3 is CASKGMGTGDYSYEQYF. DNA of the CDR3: TGTGCCAGCAAAGGTATGGGAACAGGTGATTATTCCTACGAGCAGTACTTC.

CDR3 bases: TGTGCCAGCAGTTGGAACCGCGGGACGGGGCGGGAGACCCAGTACTTC. It is translated as CASSWNRGTGRETQYF. The rearrangement uses TRBV27 and TRBJ2-5; TRBD2 is a possible D gene (6 bases). The CDR3 extends over 16 amino acids. In germline, CDR1 is MNHEY, CDR2 SMNVEV (reference sequence). The germline V and J ends were trimmed by 4 bases and 5 bases, with 20 bases remaining between them.

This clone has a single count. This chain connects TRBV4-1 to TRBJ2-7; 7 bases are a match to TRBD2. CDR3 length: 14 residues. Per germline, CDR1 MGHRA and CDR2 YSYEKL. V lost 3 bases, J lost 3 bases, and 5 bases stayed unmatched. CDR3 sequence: CASSQERDYYEQYF. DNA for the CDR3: TGCGCCAGCAGCCAGGAGCGGGACTACTACGAGCAGTACTTC.